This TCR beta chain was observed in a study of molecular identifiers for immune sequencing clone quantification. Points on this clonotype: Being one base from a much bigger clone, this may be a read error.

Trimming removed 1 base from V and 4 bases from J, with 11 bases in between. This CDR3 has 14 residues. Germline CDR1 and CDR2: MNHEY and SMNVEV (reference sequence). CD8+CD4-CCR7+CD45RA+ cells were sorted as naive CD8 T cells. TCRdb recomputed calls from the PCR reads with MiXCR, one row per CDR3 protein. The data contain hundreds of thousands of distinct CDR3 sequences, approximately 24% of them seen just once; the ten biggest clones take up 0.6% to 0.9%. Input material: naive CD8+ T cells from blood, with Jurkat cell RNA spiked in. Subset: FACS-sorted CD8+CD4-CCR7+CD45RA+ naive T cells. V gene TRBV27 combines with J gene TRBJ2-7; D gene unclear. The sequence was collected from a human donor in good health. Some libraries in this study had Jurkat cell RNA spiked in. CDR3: CASSLWCFGYEQYF. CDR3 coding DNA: TGTGCCAGCAGTTTATGGTGTTTTGGGTACGAGCAGTACTTC.